A selection of T cell receptor beta chains follows, all from one sample in a study of OX40 agonist ivuxolimab in advanced cancers. The protocol was immunoSEQ multiplex PCR, while the TCRdb copy is restricted to in-frame clones and leaves out a portion. The table lists about 120,000 clones, roughly 87% of them singletons. Sequenced material: CD4+ or CD8+ T cells sorted from blood, taken in a trial of the OX40 agonist ivuxolimab. All receptors derive from an adult with an advanced solid tumor such as melanoma, head and neck, liver or kidney cancer. CDR3s include the opening cysteine and the closing phenylalanine or tryptophan. Each record gives: CDR3 DNA, CDR3 protein, clone size, D gene, J gene, V gene. D genes are given only for firm matches. Only some rows state a clone size, as once, few, many or a class for expanded clones.

cdr3_nt: TGTGCCAGCAGTGAGTACAGGGCGAGGTACGAGCAGTACTTC; cdr3_aa: CASSEYRARYEQYF; clone_size: NA; d_call: NA; j_call: TRBJ2-7; v_call: TRBV2
cdr3_nt: TGCGCCAGCAGGACAGGGGGCACAGATACGCAGTATTTT; cdr3_aa: CASRTGGTDTQYF; clone_size: NA; d_call: TRBD1; j_call: TRBJ2-3; v_call: TRBV5-1
cdr3_nt: TGCGCCAGCAGCCAAGGGACAGAAAACCTTCTAATCTTC; cdr3_aa: CASSQGTENLLIF; clone_size: once; d_call: TRBD1; j_call: TRBJ1-2; v_call: TRBV7-9
cdr3_nt: TGTGCCAGCAGCCCGAACAGGGTATGGGATGGCTACACCTTC; cdr3_aa: CASSPNRVWDGYTF; clone_size: few; d_call: NA; j_call: TRBJ1-2; v_call: TRBV7-2
cdr3_nt: TGTGCCAGTAGTATGACTAGGACCAGCTCCTACAATGAGCAGTTCTTC; cdr3_aa: CASSMTRTSSYNEQFF; clone_size: NA; d_call: NA; j_call: TRBJ2-1; v_call: TRBV19
cdr3_nt: TGCGCCAGCAGCTACACGTCTTCTGGAGATTACGAGCAGTACTTC; cdr3_aa: CASSYTSSGDYEQYF; clone_size: NA; d_call: NA; j_call: TRBJ2-7; v_call: TRBV5-1
cdr3_nt: TGTGCCAGTAGTATAGCGGGCTCGAGCAATCAGCCCCAGCATTTT; cdr3_aa: CASSIAGSSNQPQHF; clone_size: NA; d_call: NA; j_call: TRBJ1-5; v_call: TRBV19
cdr3_nt: TGTGCCAGCAGCTTGGACGTTACCCGGGGCTATGGCTACACCTTC; cdr3_aa: CASSLDVTRGYGYTF; clone_size: NA; d_call: NA; j_call: TRBJ1-2; v_call: TRBV5-6
cdr3_nt: TGTGCCAGCAGCTTAGAGGGACAGGGGCACTATGGCTACACCTTC; cdr3_aa: CASSLEGQGHYGYTF; clone_size: NA; d_call: TRBD1; j_call: TRBJ1-2; v_call: TRBV7-6
cdr3_nt: TGTGCCAGCAGGTTACCGGAGACCTACGAGCAGTACTTC; cdr3_aa: CASRLPETYEQYF; clone_size: NA; d_call: NA; j_call: TRBJ2-7; v_call: TRBV6-1
cdr3_nt: TGTGCCAGCAGTTCAGGTCGACTAGCGAGACCGAACACCGGGGAGCTGTTTTTT; cdr3_aa: CASSSGRLARPNTGELFF; clone_size: once; d_call: TRBD2; j_call: TRBJ2-2; v_call: TRBV28
cdr3_nt: TGTGCCAGCAGCTCGTCAACTGCGAGCTATGGCTACACCTTC; cdr3_aa: CASSSSTASYGYTF; clone_size: NA; d_call: NA; j_call: TRBJ1-2; v_call: TRBV7-9
cdr3_nt: TGTGCCAGTAGTATACGGGACAGGGTTTTCGACGAGCAGTACTTC; cdr3_aa: CASSIRDRVFDEQYF; clone_size: NA; d_call: TRBD1; j_call: TRBJ2-7; v_call: TRBV19
cdr3_nt: TGTGCCAGCAGTGGGCAGGGACTTCGGGAGCAGTACTTC; cdr3_aa: CASSGQGLREQYF; clone_size: NA; d_call: NA; j_call: TRBJ2-7; v_call: TRBV6-1
cdr3_nt: TGCGCCAGCAGTGAGTCGGACAGGAGGAGCAATCAGCCCCAGCATTTT; cdr3_aa: CASSESDRRSNQPQHF; clone_size: few; d_call: TRBD1; j_call: TRBJ1-5; v_call: TRBV10-1
cdr3_nt: TGTGCCAGCAGGGAGGGATTGGGGTCCTACAATGAGCAGTTCTTC; cdr3_aa: CASREGLGSYNEQFF; clone_size: NA; d_call: NA; j_call: TRBJ2-1; v_call: TRBV6-5
cdr3_nt: TGTGCCAGTAGTATTAAATGGGATCAGCCCCAGCATTTT; cdr3_aa: CASSIKWDQPQHF; clone_size: NA; d_call: NA; j_call: TRBJ1-5; v_call: TRBV19
cdr3_nt: TGTGCCAGCTCACCGGGACAGACCTTAATCTATGGCTACACCTTC; cdr3_aa: CASSPGQTLIYGYTF; clone_size: NA; d_call: TRBD1; j_call: TRBJ1-2; v_call: TRBV18
cdr3_nt: TGTGCCAGCAGCCTAGCGGGAGTCGGGGGAGATACGCAGTATTTT; cdr3_aa: CASSLAGVGGDTQYF; clone_size: NA; d_call: TRBD2; j_call: TRBJ2-3; v_call: TRBV28
cdr3_nt: TGCGCCAGCGGGGAACAGGGGCATGGTGGCTACACCTTC; cdr3_aa: CASGEQGHGGYTF; clone_size: NA; d_call: TRBD1; j_call: TRBJ1-2; v_call: TRBV5-1
cdr3_nt: TGCGCCAGCAGCTTTCCCGGGACAGGGGGCACTGAAGCTTTCTTT; cdr3_aa: CASSFPGTGGTEAFF; clone_size: once; d_call: TRBD1; j_call: TRBJ1-1; v_call: TRBV5-1
cdr3_nt: TGTGCCAGCAGCTTAGTCCAGTCAGATACGCAGTATTTT; cdr3_aa: CASSLVQSDTQYF; clone_size: NA; d_call: NA; j_call: TRBJ2-3; v_call: TRBV7-9
cdr3_nt: TGTGCCAGCAGCTCAGGATGGACGGGCACCGGGGAGCTGTTTTTT; cdr3_aa: CASSSGWTGTGELFF; clone_size: once; d_call: NA; j_call: TRBJ2-2; v_call: TRBV7-3
cdr3_nt: TGTGCCAGCAGCCTCGGTTTTGGCGGGAGTTACGGCGAGCAGTACTTC; cdr3_aa: CASSLGFGGSYGEQYF; clone_size: NA; d_call: TRBD2; j_call: TRBJ2-7; v_call: TRBV7-9
cdr3_nt: TGCGCCAGCAGCTTCCCAGCGGGAGTACGGGCTGTCTACAATGAGCAGTTCTTC; cdr3_aa: CASSFPAGVRAVYNEQFF; clone_size: NA; d_call: TRBD2; j_call: TRBJ2-1; v_call: TRBV5-1
cdr3_nt: TGTGCCAGCAGCTTGAACAGTCTGAACACTGAAGCTTTCTTT; cdr3_aa: CASSLNSLNTEAFF; clone_size: NA; d_call: NA; j_call: TRBJ1-1; v_call: TRBV7-9
cdr3_nt: TGTGCCGGTGGGGGTAGACAATCCAATCAGCCCCAGCATTTT; cdr3_aa: CAGGGRQSNQPQHF; clone_size: NA; d_call: NA; j_call: TRBJ1-5; v_call: TRBV6-1
cdr3_nt: TGTGCCAGCAGTCCTTTAGTTCCTACTGAAGCTTTCTTT; cdr3_aa: CASSPLVPTEAFF; clone_size: NA; d_call: NA; j_call: TRBJ1-1; v_call: TRBV27
cdr3_nt: TGTGCCAGTAGCATCGGGACAGGGTTGATTAGCGGGAGGAATGAGCAGTTCTTC; cdr3_aa: CASSIGTGLISGRNEQFF; clone_size: NA; d_call: NA; j_call: TRBJ2-1; v_call: TRBV19
cdr3_nt: TGTGCCAGCAGTGAAGCGCGGAATCTGGGAGAGACCCAGTACTTC; cdr3_aa: CASSEARNLGETQYF; clone_size: NA; d_call: NA; j_call: TRBJ2-5; v_call: TRBV2
cdr3_nt: TGTGCCAGCAGCTCCAAGGGCAGCGGGGGAGGCTCGGATACGCAGTATTTT; cdr3_aa: CASSSKGSGGGSDTQYF; clone_size: NA; d_call: TRBD2; j_call: TRBJ2-3; v_call: TRBV7-2
cdr3_nt: TGCGCCAGCAGCCCAACAGGAGGTGGTGGCTACACCTTC; cdr3_aa: CASSPTGGGGYTF; clone_size: NA; d_call: NA; j_call: TRBJ1-2; v_call: TRBV4-3
cdr3_nt: TGTGCCAGCAGTTTTGGACTAGAGGTCGGTACGCAGTATTTT; cdr3_aa: CASSFGLEVGTQYF; clone_size: NA; d_call: TRBD2; j_call: TRBJ2-3; v_call: TRBV28
cdr3_nt: TGTGCCAGTAGGCGGCAGTCGAACACTGAAGCTTTCTTT; cdr3_aa: CASRRQSNTEAFF; clone_size: NA; d_call: NA; j_call: TRBJ1-1; v_call: TRBV19
cdr3_nt: TGCGCCAGCAGCCTCCTCGGGCAGATCCCGAATGGCTACACCTTC; cdr3_aa: CASSLLGQIPNGYTF; clone_size: NA; d_call: NA; j_call: TRBJ1-2; v_call: TRBV4-3
cdr3_nt: TGTGCCAGCAGCCCGATAGCGGGGGACCTTTACGAGCAGTACTTC; cdr3_aa: CASSPIAGDLYEQYF; clone_size: NA; d_call: TRBD2; j_call: TRBJ2-7; v_call: TRBV7-9
cdr3_nt: TGTGCCAGCAGCTTAGTCAGGAATGGAGGCTACACCTTC; cdr3_aa: CASSLVRNGGYTF; clone_size: NA; d_call: NA; j_call: TRBJ1-2; v_call: TRBV7-2
cdr3_nt: TGTGCCAGCAGTCTGGGACAGGGAGACTATGGCTACACCTTC; cdr3_aa: CASSLGQGDYGYTF; clone_size: NA; d_call: TRBD1; j_call: TRBJ1-2; v_call: TRBV7-9
cdr3_nt: TGTGCCAGCAGCGCCGAGAGAGACCTCGGGGTCCGGCAGTACTTC; cdr3_aa: CASSAERDLGVRQYF; clone_size: NA; d_call: NA; j_call: TRBJ2-5; v_call: TRBV9
cdr3_nt: TGTGCCAGCAGTGAGACAGGAGGGGGGAATGGCTACACCTTC; cdr3_aa: CASSETGGGNGYTF; clone_size: many; d_call: NA; j_call: TRBJ1-2; v_call: TRBV6-1